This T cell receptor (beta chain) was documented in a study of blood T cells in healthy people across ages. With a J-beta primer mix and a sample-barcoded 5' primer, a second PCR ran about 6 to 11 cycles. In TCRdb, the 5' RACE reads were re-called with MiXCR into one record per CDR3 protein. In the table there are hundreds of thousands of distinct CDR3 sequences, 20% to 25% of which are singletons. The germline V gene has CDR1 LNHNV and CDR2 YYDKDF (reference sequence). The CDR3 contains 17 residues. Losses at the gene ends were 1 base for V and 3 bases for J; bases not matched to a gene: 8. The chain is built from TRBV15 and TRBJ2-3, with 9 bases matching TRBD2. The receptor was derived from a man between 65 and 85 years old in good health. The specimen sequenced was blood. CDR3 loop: CATSRGAVAGVTDTQYF. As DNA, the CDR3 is TGTGCCACCAGCAGAGGGGCTGTAGCGGGAGTTACAGATACGCAGTATTTT. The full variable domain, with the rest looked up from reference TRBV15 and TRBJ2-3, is DAMVIQNPRYQVTQFGKPVTLSCSQTLNHNVMYWYQQKSSQAPKLLFHYYDKDFNNEADTPDNFQSRRPNTSFCFLDIRSPGLGDTAMYLCATSRGAVAGVTDTQYFGPGTRLTVL.